This TCR beta chain was sequenced during a study of graft-versus-host responses after intestinal transplantation. On this clone itself: The antigen is not known.

This CDR3 is built from 15 residues. V lost 5 bases, J lost 5 bases, and 16 bases lay in between. Germline CDR1 MNHEY, CDR2 SMNVEV (reference sequence). Profiling relied on immunoSEQ multiplex PCR, and the TCRdb table lists in-frame clones only, not all of them. The repertoire holds over 100,000 clones, with 93% as singletons. This TCR derives from a human donor who was the organ donor for an intestinal transplant. The chain is built from TRBV27 and TRBJ1-5; perhaps TRBD1 as D (5 bases). The specimen comprised unstimulated CD8+ T cells sorted from spleen or lymph node cells, sampled before transplant. CDR3 DNA sequence: TGTGCCAGCAGTACCAGCCGGGGGGGAGATCAGCCCCAGCATTTT. This gives the protein CASSTSRGGDQPQHF.